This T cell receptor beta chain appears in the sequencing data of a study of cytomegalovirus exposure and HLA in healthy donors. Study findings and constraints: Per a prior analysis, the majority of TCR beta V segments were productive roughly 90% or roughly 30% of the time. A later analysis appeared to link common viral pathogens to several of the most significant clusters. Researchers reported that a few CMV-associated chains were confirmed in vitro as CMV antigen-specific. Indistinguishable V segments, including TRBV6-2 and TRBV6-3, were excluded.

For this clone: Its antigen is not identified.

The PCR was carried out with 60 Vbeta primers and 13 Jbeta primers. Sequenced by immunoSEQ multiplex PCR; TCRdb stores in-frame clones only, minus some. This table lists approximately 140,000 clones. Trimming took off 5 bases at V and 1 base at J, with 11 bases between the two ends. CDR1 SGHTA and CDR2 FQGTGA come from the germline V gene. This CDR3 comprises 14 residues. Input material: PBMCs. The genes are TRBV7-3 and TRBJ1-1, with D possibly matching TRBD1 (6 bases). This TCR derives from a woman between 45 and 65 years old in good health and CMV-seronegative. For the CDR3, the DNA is TGTGCCAGCAGCCGCTTGGGACAGAACACTGAAGCTTTCTTT. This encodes CASSRLGQNTEAFF. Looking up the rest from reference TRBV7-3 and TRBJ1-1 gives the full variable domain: GAGVSQTPSNKVTEKGKYVELRCDPISGHTALYWYRQSLGQGPEFLIYFQGTGAADDSGLPNDRFFAVRPEGSVSTLKIQRTERGDSAVYLCASSRLGQNTEAFFGQGTRLTVV.